This T cell receptor beta chain was recovered during a study of T cell responses to AZD1222 COVID-19 vaccine. Of note for this clone: Its antigen is unknown.

The method was immunoSEQ multiplex PCR; TCRdb's version includes in-frame clones alone and lacks a portion of them. The profile covers more than 95,000 clones, with around 87% appearing a single time and roughly 2.5% taken by the ten largest. General observations from the study: Unmutated variant regions are reportedly the target of nearly half of TCRs that are spike-specific.

The CDR3 contains 18 residues. Germline V lookup: CDR1 SGHAT, CDR2 FQNNGV. V dropped 1 base and J dropped 0 bases, with 13 bases sitting between them. This clonotype was obtained from an adult in good health. The chain carries TRBV11-2 and TRBJ2-6; D call uncertain. The starting material was peripheral blood, obtained on day 0 of AZD1222 vaccination. CDR3 residues: CASSLGLGLVSGANVLTF. CDR3 sequence (DNA): TGTGCCAGCAGCTTAGGTTTAGGCCTAGTCTCTGGGGCCAACGTCCTGACTTTC.